This entry lists 20 T cell receptor beta chains sequenced from one sample in a study of cytomegalovirus exposure and HLA in healthy donors. Generated by immunoSEQ multiplex PCR, the TCRdb table keeps only in-frame clones and is missing some. The data contain approximately 59,000 clones, around 93% of them seen just once; the ten biggest clones take up around 1.7%. Sequencing used PBMCs. The source is a woman under 30 in good health and CMV-seropositive.

This clone was detected once. The chain employs TRBV27 and TRBJ1-6, with a weak D call TRBD1 (5 bases). Germline CDR1 reads MNHEY; CDR2 reads SMNVEV (reference sequence). The CDR3 contains 14 residues. V was shortened by 5 bases and J by 7 bases, with 12 bases between the two germline ends. The CDR3 sequence is CASSRREGNSPLHF. The CDR3 DNA sequence: TGTGCCAGCAGTCGCCGGGAGGGGAATTCACCCCTCCACTTT.

CDR3 loop: CAGGTELSGANVLTF. As DNA, the CDR3 is TGTGCCGGAGGGACAGAACTATCTGGGGCCAACGTCCTGACTTTC. The rearrangement links TRBV6-5 to TRBJ2-6, with a tentative D call TRBD1 (7 bases). The germline V gene encodes CDR1 MNHEY and CDR2 SVGAGI. The CDR3 has 15 amino acids. V lost 11 bases, J lost 1 base, and 15 bases lay in between.

The chain uses TRBV2 and TRBJ2-1, with 7 positions matching TRBD2. J gave up 7 bases and V 8 bases, and 5 bases lay outside the gene matches. The CDR3 is made up of 12 amino acids. The germline CDR1 and CDR2 sequences are SNHLY and FYNNEI. The CDR3 coding sequence is TGTGCCAGCGGACCGGGGGGAAATGAGCAGTTCTTC. Protein product: CASGPGGNEQFF.

This sequence joins TRBV6-1 and TRBJ2-3, with 7 nucleotides matching TRBD2. Germline assignment: CDR1 MNHNS and CDR2 SASEGT. This CDR3 comprises 14 residues. The V gene end was trimmed by 8 bases and the J gene end by 3 bases; junction bases not matched to a gene: 8. The CDR3 loop reads CASGGGPGTDTQYF. The CDR3 DNA reads as TGTGCCAGCGGCGGGGGACCGGGGACAGATACGCAGTATTTT.

The gene calls are TRBV10-3 and TRBJ1-1; 7 bases line up with TRBD1. V lost 4 bases, J lost 5 bases, and 7 bases stayed unmatched. Germline CDR1 reads ENHRY; CDR2 reads SYGVKD. The CDR3 extends over 14 amino acids. The CDR3 nucleotides are TGTGCCATCAGTGGATGGCAGGGGGAAACTGAAGCTTTCTTT. This sequence encodes CAISGWQGETEAFF.

The J gene is TRBJ2-2, the V gene TRBV6-4, with a weak D call TRBD1 (6 bases). Germline CDR1 reads MRHNA; CDR2 reads SNTAGT. V gave up 5 bases and J gave up 6 bases, with 13 bases separating them. The CDR3 length is 14 residues. The CDR3 nucleotides are TGTGCCAGCAGTAAAGAACAGGGTCCCGGGGAGCTGTTTTTT. Encoded protein: CASSKEQGPGELFF.

The rearrangement uses TRBV2 and TRBJ1-2; 7 nucleotides line up with TRBD1. This CDR3 spans 14 amino acids. Germline trimming cut 6 bases from V and 3 bases from J; bases unmatched to any gene: 7. CDR1 and CDR2 from the germline V gene are SNHLY and FYNNEI. CDR3 DNA sequence: TGTGCCAGCAGCAAATGGGACAGATACTATGGCTACACCTTC. It codes for CASSKWDRYYGYTF.

The chain has TRBV9 and TRBJ2-2; possibly TRBD2 for D (5 bases). The CDR3 extends over 14 amino acids. Germline V gives CDR1 SGDLS, CDR2 YYNGEE. Trimming removed 0 bases from V and 6 bases from J, with 9 bases in between. CDR3 bases: TGTGCCAGCAGCGTAGCTCCCGGGGCCGGGGAGCTGTTTTTT. It yields the protein CASSVAPGAGELFF.

The count of this clone is one. The chain employs TRBV5-6 and TRBJ2-7, with D maybe TRBD1 (5 bases). The CDR3 contains 13 residues. Germline lookup yields CDR1 SGHDT and CDR2 YYEEEE. V gave up 1 base and J gave up 3 bases, with 8 bases separating them. The CDR3 DNA follows: TGTGCCAGCAGCTTGCAGGGAATCTACGAGCAGTACTTC. It is translated as CASSLQGIYEQYF.

The rearrangement joins TRBV7-7 to TRBJ2-5; 15 bases are shared with TRBD2. V shed 5 bases and J 2 bases; nucleotides not matched to a gene: 3. Germline CDR1 is SSHAT and CDR2 is FNYEAQ (reference sequence). CDR3 length: 16 residues. CDR3 loop: CASSQGLAGGQETQYF. DNA for the CDR3: TGTGCCAGCAGCCAGGGACTAGCGGGGGGTCAAGAGACCCAGTACTTC.

V gene TRBV27 combines with J gene TRBJ1-2; tentative D call: TRBD1 (5 bases). The CDR3 sequence is 13 residues long. Germline values: CDR1 MNHEY, CDR2 SMNVEV (reference sequence). Trimming stripped 3 bases from V and 10 bases from J, with 15 bases between. The CDR3 DNA follows: TGTGCCAGCAGTTTCTCTCAGGGTGGGGACTACACCTTC. It translates to CASSFSQGGDYTF.

The CDR3, as DNA: TGTGCCAGCAGTTACTCGGTTGCGGGGGAGGGCACTGAAGCTTTCTTT. Translation: CASSYSVAGEGTEAFF. The genes are TRBV6-6 and TRBJ1-1, with D perhaps TRBD1 (5 bases). Germline CDR1 reads MNHNY; CDR2 reads SVGAGI (reference sequence). V was clipped by 0 bases and J by 4 bases, with 15 bases between them. This CDR3 has 16 residues.

The chain carries TRBV4-1 and TRBJ2-1; weak D call: TRBD2 (6 bases). V was shortened by 1 base and J by 3 bases, with 13 bases between the two germline ends. Germline lookup yields CDR1 MGHRA and CDR2 YSYEKL. The CDR3 length is 16 residues. The CDR3 reads CASSQVPGLVYNEQFF. The CDR3 coding sequence is TGCGCCAGCAGCCAAGTACCGGGACTGGTCTACAATGAGCAGTTCTTC.

The chain links TRBV5-6 to TRBJ1-6; D unclear. V gave up 0 bases and J gave up 10 bases, with 17 bases separating them. Per germline, CDR1 SGHDT and CDR2 YYEEEE. This CDR3 is 16 amino acids long. CDR3 bases: TGTGCCAGCAGCTTGGCCGACACGGGAAGGAGCTCACCCCTCCACTTT. This sequence encodes CASSLADTGRSSPLHF.

The rearrangement uses TRBV11-3 and TRBJ2-1; 7 bases are a match to TRBD1. CDR3 length: 13 residues. The V and J ends lost 1 base and 8 bases, in that order; junction bases with no gene match: 2. Germline CDR1 reads SGHNT; CDR2 reads YENEEA. The CDR3 is CASSLVGGDEQFF. The CDR3 DNA reads as TGTGCCAGCAGCTTAGTAGGGGGCGATGAGCAGTTCTTC.

The chain combines TRBV6-1 with TRBJ1-4, with D uncertain. The CDR3 spans 16 residues. Germline values: CDR1 MNHNS, CDR2 SASEGT. V was cut by 0 bases and J by 3 bases, with 11 bases left in between. CDR3 region: CASSEAPGKANEKLFF. The CDR3 coding sequence is TGTGCCAGCAGTGAAGCGCCGGGGAAGGCTAATGAAAAACTGTTTTTT.

The chain has TRBV2 and TRBJ2-2, with 12 bases matching TRBD2. J was trimmed by 6 bases and V by 11 bases; bases with no gene match: 10. Germline loops: CDR1 SNHLY, CDR2 FYNNEI. This CDR3 has 15 amino acids. This CDR3 reads CAGQASGGAPGELFF. The CDR3 DNA sequence: TGTGCCGGACAAGCTAGCGGGGGGGCCCCCGGGGAGCTGTTTTTT.

Only one count was recorded for this clone. The chain links TRBV5-1 to TRBJ1-3, with D unclear. The length of the CDR3 is 16 residues. The V end lost 0 bases, the J end lost 1 base, and 11 bases lay between the germline ends. Germline values: CDR1 SGHRS, CDR2 YFSETQ. The CDR3 bases are TGCGCCAGCAGCTTGGTGAACTCCGGGTCTGGAAACACCATATATTTT. Protein product: CASSLVNSGSGNTIYF.

V is TRBV18 and J is TRBJ2-5; TRBD1 might be the D (6 bases). V lost 3 bases, J lost 2 bases, and 19 bases lay in between. This CDR3 spans 17 amino acids. The germline CDR1 and CDR2 sequences are KGHSH and LQKENI. This chain's CDR3 is CASSPGRPGTYQETQYF. CDR3 DNA: TGTGCCAGCTCACCTGGCCGTCCCGGGACATATCAAGAGACCCAGTACTTC. The complete variable domain, with remaining parts taken from reference TRBV18 and TRBJ2-5, reads NAGVMQNPRHLVRRRGQEARLRCSPMKGHSHVYWYRQLPEEGLKFMVYLQKENIIDESGMPKERFSAEFPKEGPSILRIQQVVRGDSAAYFCASSPGRPGTYQETQYFGPGTRLLVL.

The chain uses TRBV4-1 and TRBJ2-1; 12 positions match TRBD2. Germline V CDR1 and CDR2: MGHRA, YSYEKL. The length of the CDR3 is 17 residues. The J segment lost 6 bases and the V segment lost 0 bases, leaving 6 bases of the junction unmatched. The CDR3 DNA is TGCGCCAGCAGCCAAGACGGGGCTAGCGGGGGGGTCAATGAGCAGTTCTTC. This encodes CASSQDGASGGVNEQFF.